Included here is one TCR beta chain sequence, with context. This sample was included in a study of shared clonotypes between healthy human individuals. Trimming cost V 0 bases and J 3 bases, with 12 bases left between them. Looked up from germline, CDR1 is SGHKS and CDR2 is YYEKEE (reference sequence). The CDR3 has 15 amino acids. The assay was immunoSEQ multiplex PCR, and TCRdb's table has in-frame clones only and misses some. The sample contains 1.6 million or so clones, approximately 98.5% of which appear only once. The sequence was collected from a man aged 25 to 40 in good health. Sequenced: naive CD4+ T cells sorted from blood. Subset meaning: CD45RA+ positively selected. The rearrangement links TRBV5-5 to TRBJ2-5; D is possibly TRBD2 (5 bases). CDR3 in amino acids: CASSLDIGSEETQYF. In DNA form, the CDR3 reads TGTGCCAGCAGCTTGGATATAGGGAGCGAAGAGACCCAGTACTTC.